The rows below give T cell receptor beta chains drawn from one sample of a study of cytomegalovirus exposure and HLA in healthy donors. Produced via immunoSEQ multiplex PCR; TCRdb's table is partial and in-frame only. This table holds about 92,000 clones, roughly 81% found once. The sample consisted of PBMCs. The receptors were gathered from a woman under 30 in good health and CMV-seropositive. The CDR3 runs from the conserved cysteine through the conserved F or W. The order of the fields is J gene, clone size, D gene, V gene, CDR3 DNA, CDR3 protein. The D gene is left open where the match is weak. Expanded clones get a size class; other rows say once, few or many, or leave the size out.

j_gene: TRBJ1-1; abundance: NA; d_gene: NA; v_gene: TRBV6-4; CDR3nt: TGTGCCAGCAGTGACTCGAATCAGGGAACCACTGAAGCTTTCTTT; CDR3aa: CASSDSNQGTTEAFF
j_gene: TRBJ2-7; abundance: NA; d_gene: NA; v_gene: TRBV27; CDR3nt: TGTGCCAGCAGTTTAACCGGGGAGTCCTACGAGCAGTACTTC; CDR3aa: CASSLTGESYEQYF
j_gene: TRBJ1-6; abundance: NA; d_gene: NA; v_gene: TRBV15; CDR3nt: TGTGCCACCAGCAGAGATCGGGGGAGCGGTAATTCACCCCTCCACTTT; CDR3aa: CATSRDRGSGNSPLHF
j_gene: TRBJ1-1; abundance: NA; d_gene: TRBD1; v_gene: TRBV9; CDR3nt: TGTGCCAGCAGCGAGGGGACAGGGGACACTGAAGCTTTCTTT; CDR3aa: CASSEGTGDTEAFF
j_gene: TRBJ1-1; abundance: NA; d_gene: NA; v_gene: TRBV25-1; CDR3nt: TGTGCCAGCCGAACAGGAAACACTGAAGCTTTCTTT; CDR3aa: CASRTGNTEAFF
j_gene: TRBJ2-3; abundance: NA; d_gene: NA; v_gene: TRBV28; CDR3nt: TGTGCCAGCAGTTGGACTTACAGCTACGCAGGAACAGATACGCAGTATTTT; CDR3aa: CASSWTYSYAGTDTQYF
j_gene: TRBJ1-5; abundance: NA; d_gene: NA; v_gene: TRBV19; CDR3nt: TGTGCCAGTAGTAAGGAGGGAGGCAATCAGCCCCAGCATTTT; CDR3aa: CASSKEGGNQPQHF
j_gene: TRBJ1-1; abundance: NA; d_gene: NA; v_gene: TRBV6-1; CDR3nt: TGTGCCAGCAGGCTTTCGGGGAACACTGAAGCTTTCTTT; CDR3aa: CASRLSGNTEAFF
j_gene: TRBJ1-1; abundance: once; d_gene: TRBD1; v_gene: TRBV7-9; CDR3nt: TGTGCCAGCAGCTCACAGGGGGATGAAGCTTTCTTT; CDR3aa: CASSSQGDEAFF
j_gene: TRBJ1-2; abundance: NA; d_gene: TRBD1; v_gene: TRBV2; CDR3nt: TGTGCCAGCAGTGCCAGGGGGCGCGAGGGCTACACCTTC; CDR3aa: CASSARGREGYTF
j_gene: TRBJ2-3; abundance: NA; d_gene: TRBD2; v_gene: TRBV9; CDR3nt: TGTGCCAGCAGCGTCTTGAGCGGGAGGACCACAGATACGCAGTATTTT; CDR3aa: CASSVLSGRTTDTQYF
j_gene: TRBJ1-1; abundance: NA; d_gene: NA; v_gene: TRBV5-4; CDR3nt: TGTGCCAGCAGCTTGCCAGGGACACAAAACACTGAAGCTTTCTTT; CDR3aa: CASSLPGTQNTEAFF
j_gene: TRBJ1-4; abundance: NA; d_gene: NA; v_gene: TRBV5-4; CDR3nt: TGTGCCAGCAGCTTACAGGGCTTTGAAAAACTGTTTTTT; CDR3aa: CASSLQGFEKLFF
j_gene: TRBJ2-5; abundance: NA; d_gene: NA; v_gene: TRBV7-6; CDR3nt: TGTGCCAGCAGCTTACTAGGAGGGCTTGGGGAGACCCAGTACTTC; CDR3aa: CASSLLGGLGETQYF
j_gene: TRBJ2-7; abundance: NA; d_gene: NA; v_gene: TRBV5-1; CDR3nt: TGCGCCAGCAGCTTGCGTGGGGGCCAGAGCTCCTACGAGCAGTACTTC; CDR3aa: CASSLRGGQSSYEQYF
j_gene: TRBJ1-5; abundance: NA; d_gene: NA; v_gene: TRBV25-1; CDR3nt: TGTGCCAGCAGTGAAAGCGGGAACAATCAGCCCCAGCATTTT; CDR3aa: CASSESGNNQPQHF